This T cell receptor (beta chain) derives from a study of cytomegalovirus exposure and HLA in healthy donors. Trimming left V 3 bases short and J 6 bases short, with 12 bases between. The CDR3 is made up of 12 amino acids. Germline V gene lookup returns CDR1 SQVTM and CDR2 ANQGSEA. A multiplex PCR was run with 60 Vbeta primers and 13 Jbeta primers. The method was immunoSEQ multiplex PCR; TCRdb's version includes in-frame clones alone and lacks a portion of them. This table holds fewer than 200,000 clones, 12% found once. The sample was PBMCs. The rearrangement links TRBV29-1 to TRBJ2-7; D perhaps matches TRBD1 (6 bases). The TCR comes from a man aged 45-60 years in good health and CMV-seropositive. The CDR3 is CSVEQGSAEQYF. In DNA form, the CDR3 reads TGCAGCGTTGAGCAGGGGAGTGCCGAGCAGTACTTC.